Below are 3 T cell receptor beta chains sequenced from a single sample in a study of chemoradiotherapy in HPV16-positive cancers. Produced via immunoSEQ multiplex PCR; TCRdb's table is partial and in-frame only. The data show tens of thousands of clones, with about 88% seen just once and around 4.4% held by the top ten. The sequencing here drew on blood, taken from a patient who underwent chemoradiotherapy. These receptors were obtained from a human donor with HPV-associated anogenital cancer.

The chain recombines TRBV27 with TRBJ1-6; TRBD1 agrees at 7 bases. The CDR3 covers 15 residues. CDR1 MNHEY and CDR2 SMNVEV come from the germline V gene (reference sequence). V dropped 6 bases and J dropped 7; count of bases not matched to a gene: 9. The CDR3 coding sequence is TGTGCCAGCAGGTATACAGGGGTTGGCAATTCACCCCTCCACTTT. Translated, it gives CASRYTGVGNSPLHF.

The rearrangement links TRBV28 to TRBJ2-1, with D possibly being TRBD2 (6 bases). Germline assignment: CDR1 MDHEN and CDR2 SYDVKM. CDR3 length: 14 residues. V lost 4 bases and J 13 bases, leaving 20 bases between the germline ends. Here the CDR3 DNA reads TGTGCCAGCAGTTCGCCGGGACTCTCGAACGAACAGTTCTTC. Its protein is CASSSPGLSNEQFF. Variable domain in full (rest from reference TRBV28 and TRBJ2-1): DVKVTQSSRYLVKRTGEKVFLECVQDMDHENMFWYRQDPGLGLRLIYFSYDVKMKEKGDIPEGYSVSREKKERFSLILESASTNQTSMYLCASSSPGLSNEQFFGPGTRLTVL.

The rearrangement joins TRBV28 to TRBJ1-2, with 10 bases matching TRBD1. The CDR3 is made up of 19 amino acids. Germline-derived CDR1 and CDR2 are MDHEN and SYDVKM. After removal of 6 bases from V and 0 bases from J, the junction contained 16 bases not matched to a gene. CDR3 sequence: CASSWDRGVQHGPNYGYTF. In DNA form, the CDR3 reads TGTGCCAGCAGCTGGGACAGGGGTGTTCAGCATGGGCCTAACTATGGCTACACCTTC.